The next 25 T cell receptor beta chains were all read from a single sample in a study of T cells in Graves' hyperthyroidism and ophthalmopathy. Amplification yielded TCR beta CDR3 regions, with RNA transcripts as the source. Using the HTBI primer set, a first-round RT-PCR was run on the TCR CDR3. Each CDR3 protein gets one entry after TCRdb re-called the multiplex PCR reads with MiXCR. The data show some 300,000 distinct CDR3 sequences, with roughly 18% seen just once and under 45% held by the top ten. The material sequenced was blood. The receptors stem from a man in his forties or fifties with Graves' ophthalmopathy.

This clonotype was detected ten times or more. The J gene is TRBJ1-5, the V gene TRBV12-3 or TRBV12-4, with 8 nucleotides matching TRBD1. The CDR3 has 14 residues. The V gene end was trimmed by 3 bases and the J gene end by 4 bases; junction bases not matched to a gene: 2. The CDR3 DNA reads TGTGCCAGCAGTTTTGGGACAGGAAATCAGCCCCAGCATTTT. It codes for CASSFGTGNQPQHF.

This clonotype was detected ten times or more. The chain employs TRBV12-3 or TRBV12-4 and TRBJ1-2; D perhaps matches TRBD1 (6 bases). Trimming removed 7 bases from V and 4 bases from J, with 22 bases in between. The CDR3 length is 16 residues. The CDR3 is CASTTPGGGPAYGYTF. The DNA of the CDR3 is TGTGCCAGCACCACCCCCGGGGGGGGGCCAGCCTATGGCTACACCTTC.

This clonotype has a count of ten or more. CDR3 sequence (DNA): TGTGCCAGCAGCTTAGCCGGGACAGTCTACAATGAGCAGTTCTTC. Amino acid sequence: CASSLAGTVYNEQFF. The chain is built from TRBV11-2 and TRBJ2-1; the match to TRBD1 covers 7 bases. The CDR3 length is 15 residues. The J segment lost 3 bases and the V segment lost 1 base, leaving 3 bases of the junction unmatched. Germline V gene data show CDR1 as SGHAT and CDR2 as FQNNGV.

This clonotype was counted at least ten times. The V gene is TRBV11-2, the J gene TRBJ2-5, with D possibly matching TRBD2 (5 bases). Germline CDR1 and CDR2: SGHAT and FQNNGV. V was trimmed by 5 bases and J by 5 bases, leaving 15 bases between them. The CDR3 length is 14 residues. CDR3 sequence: CASSPSGMGETQYF. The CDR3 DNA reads TGTGCCAGCAGCCCTTCGGGGATGGGGGAGACCCAGTACTTC.

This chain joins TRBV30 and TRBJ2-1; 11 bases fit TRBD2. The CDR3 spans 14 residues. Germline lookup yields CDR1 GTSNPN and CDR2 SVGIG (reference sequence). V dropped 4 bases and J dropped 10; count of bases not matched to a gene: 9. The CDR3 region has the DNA TGTGCCTGGACCATCACTAGCGGGAGAGGGGAGCAGTTCTTC. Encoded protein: CAWTITSGRGEQFF. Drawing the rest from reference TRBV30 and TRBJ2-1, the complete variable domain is SQTIHQWPATLVQPVGSPLSLECTVEGTSNPNLYWYRQAAGRGLQLLFYSVGIGQISSEVPQNLSASRPQDRQFILSSKKLLLSDSGFYLCAWTITSGRGEQFFGPGTRLTVL.

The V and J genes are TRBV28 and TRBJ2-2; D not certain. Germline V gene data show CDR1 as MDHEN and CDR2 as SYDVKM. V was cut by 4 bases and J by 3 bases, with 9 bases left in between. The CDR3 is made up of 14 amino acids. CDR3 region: CASSYPAHTGELFF. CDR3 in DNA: TGTGCCAGCAGTTATCCAGCCCACACCGGGGAGCTGTTTTTT.

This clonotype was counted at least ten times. The chain's CDR3 is CASRASGEQFF. In DNA, the CDR3 is TGTGCCAGCAGGGCTAGCGGGGAGCAGTTCTTC. The chain links TRBV2 to TRBJ2-1; 8 nucleotides match TRBD2. Germline CDR1 reads SNHLY; CDR2 reads FYNNEI. CDR3 length equals 11 residues. The J segment lost 10 bases and the V segment lost 6 bases, leaving 2 bases of the junction unmatched.

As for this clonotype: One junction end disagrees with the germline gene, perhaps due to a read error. Written as DNA, the CDR3 is TGCAGCGTTGTGGTCTCAGCCAAAAACGTTCAGTACTTC. Amino acid sequence: CSVVVSAKNVQYF. V is TRBV29-1 and J is TRBJ2-4; no reliable D call. The CDR3 contains 13 residues. Germline V gene lookup returns CDR1 SQVTM and CDR2 ANQGSEA.

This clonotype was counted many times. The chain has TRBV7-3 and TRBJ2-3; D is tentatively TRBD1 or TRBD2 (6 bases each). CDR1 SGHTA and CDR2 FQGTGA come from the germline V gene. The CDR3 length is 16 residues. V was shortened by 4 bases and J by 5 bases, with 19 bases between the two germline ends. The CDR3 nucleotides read TGTGCCAGCAGCTCCCAGGGGACTCCTGTTGGAGATACGCAGTATTTT. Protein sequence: CASSSQGTPVGDTQYF.

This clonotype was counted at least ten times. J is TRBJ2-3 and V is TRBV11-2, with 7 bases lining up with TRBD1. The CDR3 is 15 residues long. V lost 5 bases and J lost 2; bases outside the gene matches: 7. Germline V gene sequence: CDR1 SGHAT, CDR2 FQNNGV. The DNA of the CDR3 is TGTGCCAGCAGCCAGGACAGGACCAACACAGATACGCAGTATTTT. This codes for CASSQDRTNTDTQYF. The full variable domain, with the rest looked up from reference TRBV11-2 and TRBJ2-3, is EAGVAQSPRYKIIEKRQSVAFWCNPISGHATLYWYQQILGQGPKLLIQFQNNGVVDDSQLPKDRFSAERLKGVDSTLKIQPAKLEDSAVYLCASSQDRTNTDTQYFGPGTRLTVL.

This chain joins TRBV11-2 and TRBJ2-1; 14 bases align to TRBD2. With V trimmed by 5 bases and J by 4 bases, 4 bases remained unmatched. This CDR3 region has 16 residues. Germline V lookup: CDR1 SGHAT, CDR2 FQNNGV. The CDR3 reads CASSTGTSGSYNEQFF. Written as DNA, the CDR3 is TGTGCCAGCAGCACAGGGACTAGCGGGAGTTACAATGAGCAGTTCTTC. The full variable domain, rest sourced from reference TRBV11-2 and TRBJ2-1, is EAGVAQSPRYKIIEKRQSVAFWCNPISGHATLYWYQQILGQGPKLLIQFQNNGVVDDSQLPKDRFSAERLKGVDSTLKIQPAKLEDSAVYLCASSTGTSGSYNEQFFGPGTRLTVL.

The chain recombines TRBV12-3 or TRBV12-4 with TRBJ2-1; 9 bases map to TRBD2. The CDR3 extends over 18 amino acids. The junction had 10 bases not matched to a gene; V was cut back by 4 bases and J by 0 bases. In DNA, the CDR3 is TGTGCCAGCAGTTCTACCTGGGCGGGGGGGAGCTCCTACAATGAGCAGTTCTTC. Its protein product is CASSSTWAGGSSYNEQFF.

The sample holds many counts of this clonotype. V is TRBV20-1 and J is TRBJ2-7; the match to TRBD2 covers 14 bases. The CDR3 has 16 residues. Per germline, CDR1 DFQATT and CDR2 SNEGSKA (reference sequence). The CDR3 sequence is CRLGTSGSSGLYEQYF. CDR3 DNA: TGCAGGCTTGGGACTAGCGGGAGTTCGGGGCTCTACGAGCAGTACTTC.

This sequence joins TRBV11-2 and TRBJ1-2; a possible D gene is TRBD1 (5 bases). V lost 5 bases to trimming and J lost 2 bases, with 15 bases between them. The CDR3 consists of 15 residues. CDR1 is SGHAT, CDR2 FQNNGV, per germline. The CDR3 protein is CASSPGSGRNYGYTF. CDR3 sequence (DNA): TGTGCCAGCAGCCCCGGCTCGGGGCGCAACTATGGCTACACCTTC. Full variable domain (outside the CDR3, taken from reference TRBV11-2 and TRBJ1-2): EAGVAQSPRYKIIEKRQSVAFWCNPISGHATLYWYQQILGQGPKLLIQFQNNGVVDDSQLPKDRFSAERLKGVDSTLKIQPAKLEDSAVYLCASSPGSGRNYGYTFGSGTRLTVV.

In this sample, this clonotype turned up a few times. The CDR3 spells CASSLGQGIEKLFF. The CDR3 nucleotides are TGTGCCAGCAGTTTAGGACAGGGGATTGAAAAACTGTTTTTT. V is TRBV6-5 and J is TRBJ1-4; 9 nucleotides align to TRBD1. Germline V gene sequence: CDR1 MNHEY, CDR2 SVGAGI. With V trimmed by 4 bases and J by 7 bases, 4 bases remained unmatched. The CDR3 totals 14 residues.

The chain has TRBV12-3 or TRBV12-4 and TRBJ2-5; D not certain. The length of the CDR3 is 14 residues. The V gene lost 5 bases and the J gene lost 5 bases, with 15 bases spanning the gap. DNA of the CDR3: TGTGCCAGCAGTCTCGATCGAGCCGGGGAGACCCAGTACTTC. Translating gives CASSLDRAGETQYF.

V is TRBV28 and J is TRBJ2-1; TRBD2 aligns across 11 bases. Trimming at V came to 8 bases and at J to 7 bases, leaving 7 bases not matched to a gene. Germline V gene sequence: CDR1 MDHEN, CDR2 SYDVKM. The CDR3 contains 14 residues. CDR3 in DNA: TGTGCCAGCGCCCCTCTAGCGGGAGGTAATGAGCAGTTCTTC. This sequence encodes CASAPLAGGNEQFF.

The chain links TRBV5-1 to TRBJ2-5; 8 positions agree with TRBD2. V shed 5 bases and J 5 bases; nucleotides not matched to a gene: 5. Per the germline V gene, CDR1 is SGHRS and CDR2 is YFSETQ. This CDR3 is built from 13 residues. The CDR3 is CASRSGSQETQYF. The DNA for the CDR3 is TGCGCCAGCAGGAGCGGGAGTCAGGAGACCCAGTACTTC.

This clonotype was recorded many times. As DNA, the CDR3 is TGTGCCAGCAGCCCCAGCTCCTACGAGCAGTACTTC. It encodes CASSPSSYEQYF. The V gene is TRBV7-8, the J gene TRBJ2-7; D is unclear. V lost 5 bases and J 0 bases, leaving 5 bases between the germline ends. This CDR3 region has 12 residues. The germline V gene has CDR1 SGHVS and CDR2 FQNEAQ.

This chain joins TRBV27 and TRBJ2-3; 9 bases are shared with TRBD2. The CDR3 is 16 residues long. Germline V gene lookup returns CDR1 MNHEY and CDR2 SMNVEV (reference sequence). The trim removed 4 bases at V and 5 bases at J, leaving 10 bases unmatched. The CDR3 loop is CASSSGSLAGKDTQYF. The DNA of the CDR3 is TGTGCCAGCAGTTCGGGGAGTCTAGCGGGAAAAGATACGCAGTATTTT.

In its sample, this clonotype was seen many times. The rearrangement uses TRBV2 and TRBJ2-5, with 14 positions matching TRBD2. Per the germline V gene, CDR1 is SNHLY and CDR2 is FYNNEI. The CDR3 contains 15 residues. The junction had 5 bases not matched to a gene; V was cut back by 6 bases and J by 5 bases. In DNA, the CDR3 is TGTGCCAGCAGGGCGACTAGCGGGAGGGGGGAGACCCAGTACTTC. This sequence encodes CASRATSGRGETQYF.

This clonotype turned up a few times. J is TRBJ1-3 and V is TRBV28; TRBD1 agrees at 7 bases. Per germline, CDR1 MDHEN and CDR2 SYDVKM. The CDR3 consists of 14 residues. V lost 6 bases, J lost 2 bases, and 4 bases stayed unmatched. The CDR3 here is CASSLGQTGNTIYF. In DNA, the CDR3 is TGTGCCAGCAGCCTGGGACAGACTGGAAACACCATATATTTT.

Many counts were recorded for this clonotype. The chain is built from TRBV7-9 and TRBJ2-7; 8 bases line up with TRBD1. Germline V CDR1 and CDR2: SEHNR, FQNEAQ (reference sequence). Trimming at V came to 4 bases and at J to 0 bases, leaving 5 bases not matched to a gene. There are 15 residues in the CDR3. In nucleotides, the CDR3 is TGTGCCAGCAGCTCCCGACAGGGGAGCTCCTACGAGCAGTACTTC. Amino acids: CASSSRQGSSYEQYF.

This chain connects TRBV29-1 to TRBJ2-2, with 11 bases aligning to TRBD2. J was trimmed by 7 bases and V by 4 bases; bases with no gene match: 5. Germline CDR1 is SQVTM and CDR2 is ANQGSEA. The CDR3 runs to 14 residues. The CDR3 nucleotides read TGCAGCGTTGTATTAGCGGGAGGGGTCGGGGAGCTGTTTTTT. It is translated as CSVVLAGGVGELFF.

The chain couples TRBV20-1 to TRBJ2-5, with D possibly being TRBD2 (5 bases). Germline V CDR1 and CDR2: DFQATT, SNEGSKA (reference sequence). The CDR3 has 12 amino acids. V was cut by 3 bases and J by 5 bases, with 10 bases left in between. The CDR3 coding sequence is TGCAGTGCTAGGGCCCCGGGGGAGACCCAGTACTTC. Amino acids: CSARAPGETQYF.